This TCR beta chain was retrieved from a study of blood T cell repertoires in COVID-19. Original methodology: Amplifying reference gene primers gave estimates of nucleated cell counts. Using immunoSEQ multiplex PCR, the repertoire was profiled, and TCRdb retains in-frame clones only, with some absent. That table is the source of V, J and clone size, and D and trimming were worked out from the DNA. Of fewer than 90,000 clones listed, approximately 71% are singletons. The length of the CDR3 is 19 residues. Germline V gene lookup returns CDR1 LGHDT and CDR2 YNNKEL (reference sequence). Between the trimmed V and J ends, which lost 0 bases and 6 bases, there was a span of 26 bases.

This receptor was identified in a woman between 50 and 59 years old with acute or convalescent COVID-19. Sequenced material: peripheral blood. The chain employs TRBV3-1 (or the pseudogene TRBV3-2) and TRBJ1-1, with a tentative D call TRBD1 (5 bases). CDR3 DNA: TGTGCCAGCAGCCAAGATAAAGGGAACACCCGAGATTTAGGGGCTGAAGCTTTCTTT. Amino acids: CASSQDKGNTRDLGAEAFF.